Each of the 8 T cell receptor beta chains below was sequenced from the same sample in a study of CD8+CD57+ T cells in acquired aplastic anemia. Individuals selected for sequencing had exhibited CD8+CD57+ cell expansion on flow cytometry. Genomic DNA constituted the template upon which TCR beta VDJ and CDR3 profiling was performed. Each CDR3 protein gets one entry after TCRdb re-called the reads with MiXCR. The table has roughly 240,000 distinct CDR3 sequences, 45% to 50% seen once; the top ten hold 7% to 10%. What was sequenced was sorted CD4+, CD8+, or CD8+CD57+ T cells (not recorded which) from PBMCs. These receptors came from a human donor with aplastic anemia.

The rearrangement uses TRBV14 and TRBJ1-1, with TRBD1 as a possible D gene (5 bases). The CDR3 extends over 17 amino acids. V shed 2 bases and J shed 11 bases, with 27 bases lying between them. The germline V gene has CDR1 SGHDN and CDR2 FVKESK. The CDR3 bases are TGTGCCAGCAGCCAACAACCATTCTCGACAGAGATCGTGCGGGCTTTCTTT. Its protein product is CASSQQPFSTEIVRAFF.

This clonotype came up many times. V usage is TRBV13 and J usage is TRBJ2-1, with unresolved D. The V and J ends lost 5 bases and 5 bases respectively, with 10 bases between them. CDR3 length equals 13 residues. Germline V gene data show CDR1 as PRHDT and CDR2 as FYEKMQ (reference sequence). Written as DNA, the CDR3 is TGTGCCAGCAGCACGGGCCCAAACAATGAGCAGTTCTTC. Amino acids: CASSTGPNNEQFF.

This clonotype was counted at least ten times. This chain connects TRBV19 to TRBJ1-5, with 10 bases lining up with TRBD1. The V gene end was trimmed by 8 bases and the J gene end by 1 base; junction bases not matched to a gene: 8. Germline V gene lookup returns CDR1 LNHDA and CDR2 SQIVND (reference sequence). The CDR3 extends over 16 amino acids. The CDR3 spells CASFQRGQGSNQPQHF. For the CDR3, the DNA is TGTGCCAGTTTCCAACGGGGACAGGGGAGCAATCAGCCCCAGCATTTT.

The chain joins TRBV2 to TRBJ1-1; 7 positions match TRBD1. The CDR3 totals 13 residues. From germline, CDR1 is SNHLY and CDR2 FYNNEI. The J segment lost 7 bases and the V segment lost 6 bases, leaving 8 bases of the junction unmatched. CDR3 sequence (DNA): TGTGCCAGCAGGAGGGACAGCCTCCTTGAAGCTTTCTTT. Its translation is CASRRDSLLEAFF.

This clonotype was observed a few times. The chain carries TRBV18 and TRBJ2-7, with D perhaps matching TRBD2 (5 bases). CDR3 size: 13 residues. CDR1 and CDR2 (germline): KGHSH, LQKENI. V was cut by 0 bases and J by 5 bases, with 8 bases left in between. The CDR3 bases are TGTGCCAGCTCACCACCGTCGGGGAACGAGCAGTACTTC. Its protein is CASSPPSGNEQYF.

About this clonotype itself: One end of the junction does not line up with germline, which may come from a read error. The V call is TRBV2, the J call TRBJ2-7, with D possibly matching TRBD1 (6 bases). The CDR3 runs 12 residues. Germline V gene data show CDR1 as SNHLY and CDR2 as FYNNEI. The DNA of the CDR3 is TGTGCCAGCATCGAGGGGGTCGACGAGAAGTACTTC. Translating gives CASIEGVDEKYF.

This clonotype was found many times. The chain is built from TRBV4-1 and TRBJ2-7; D might be TRBD2 (5 bases). Germline V gene lookup returns CDR1 MGHRA and CDR2 YSYEKL. This CDR3 spans 15 amino acids. Between the trimmed V and J ends, which lost 1 base and 6 bases, there was a span of 16 bases. The CDR3 loop reads CASSQGEGPRSEQYF. The CDR3 DNA reads as TGCGCCAGCAGCCAAGGTGAGGGCCCCCGTAGCGAGCAGTACTTC.

This clonotype was counted ten times or more. The chain joins TRBV20-1 to TRBJ1-1; D not certain. The V end was cut by 4 bases, the J end by 3 bases, with 15 bases between. The V gene's germline CDR1 is DFQATT and CDR2 SNEGSKA (reference sequence). This CDR3 comprises 14 residues. CDR3 DNA: TGCAGTGCTATGGTCGGAAGGGATTACACTGAAGCTTTCTTT. Translating it yields CSAMVGRDYTEAFF.